The TCR beta chain under discussion was sequenced for a study of beta chain features in type 1 diabetes. Points from the study as a whole: Type 1 diabetes patients had moderately but significantly shorter TCRB CDR3s in all four CD4+ subsets.

The authors reverse transcribed all of the isolated RNA, so sequencing captured expressed TCRB transcripts. Generated by immunoSEQ multiplex PCR, the TCRdb table keeps only in-frame clones and is missing some. This sample has about 270,000 clones, with 14% found just once. Regarding this clone: Its antigen is undetermined.

Germline V gene lookup returns CDR1 ENHRY and CDR2 SYGVKD. With V trimmed by 6 bases and J by 5 bases, 4 bases remained unmatched. CDR3 length: 15 amino acids. The sample comprised naive CD4+ T cells from blood. This chain joins TRBV10-3 and TRBJ2-5, with 15 bases matching TRBD2. The clonotype comes from a man younger than 40 with type 1 diabetes. CDR3 bases: TGTGCCATCAGCCCCGGGACTAGCGGGAGGGAGACCCAGTACTTC. Translated, it gives CAISPGTSGRETQYF.